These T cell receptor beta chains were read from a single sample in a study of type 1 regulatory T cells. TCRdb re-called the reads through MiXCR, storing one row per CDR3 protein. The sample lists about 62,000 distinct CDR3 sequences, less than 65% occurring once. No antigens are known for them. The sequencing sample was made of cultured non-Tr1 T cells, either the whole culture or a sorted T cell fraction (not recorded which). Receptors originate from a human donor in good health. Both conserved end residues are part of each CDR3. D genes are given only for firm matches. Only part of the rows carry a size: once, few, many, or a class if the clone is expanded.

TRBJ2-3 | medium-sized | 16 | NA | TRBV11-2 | CASSLDGRGHKDTQYF | TGTGCCAGCAGCTTAGACGGGAGGGGGCATAAAGATACGCAGTATTTT
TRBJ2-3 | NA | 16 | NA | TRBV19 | CASSIATATSTDTQYF | TGTGCCAGTAGTATCGCGACAGCTACTAGCACAGATACGCAGTATTTT
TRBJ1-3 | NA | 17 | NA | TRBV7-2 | CASSLAPRASSGNTIYF | TGTGCCAGCAGCTTAGCGCCCAGGGCGAGCTCTGGAAACACCATATATTTT
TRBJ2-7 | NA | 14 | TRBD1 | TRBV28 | CASSDGTVSYEQYF | TGTGCCAGCAGTGATGGGACAGTCTCCTACGAGCAGTACTTC
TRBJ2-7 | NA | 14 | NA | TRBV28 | CASSAQGSTYEQYF | TGTGCCAGCAGCGCACAGGGTTCAACCTACGAGCAGTACTTC
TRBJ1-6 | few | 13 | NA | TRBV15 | CATSRGLEESLRF | TGTGCCACCAGCAGAGGCCTTGAGGAGTCCCTACGCTTT
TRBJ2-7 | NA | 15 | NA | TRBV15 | CATSRELARGYEQYF | TGTGCCACCAGCAGAGAATTAGCGAGAGGGTACGAGCAGTACTTC
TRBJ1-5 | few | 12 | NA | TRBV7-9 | CASSRLNQPQHF | TGTGCCAGCAGCCGCCTAAATCAGCCCCAGCATTTT
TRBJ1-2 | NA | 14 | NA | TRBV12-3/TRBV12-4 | CASNPDGLIYGYTF | TGTGCCAGTAACCCGGACGGCCTCATCTATGGCTACACCTTC
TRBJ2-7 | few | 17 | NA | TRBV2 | CASKDLGGGPNSIKQYF | TGTGCCAGCAAGGATTTAGGGGGAGGGCCTAATTCGATCAAGCAGTACTTC
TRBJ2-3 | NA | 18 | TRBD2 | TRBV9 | CASSLLGGLAQAGDTQYF | TGTGCCAGCAGCCTACTAGGGGGACTAGCCCAAGCGGGGGATACGCAGTATTTT
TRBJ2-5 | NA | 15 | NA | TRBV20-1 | CSARVERGGAETQYF | TGCAGTGCTAGAGTGGAAAGGGGAGGAGCAGAGACCCAGTACTTC